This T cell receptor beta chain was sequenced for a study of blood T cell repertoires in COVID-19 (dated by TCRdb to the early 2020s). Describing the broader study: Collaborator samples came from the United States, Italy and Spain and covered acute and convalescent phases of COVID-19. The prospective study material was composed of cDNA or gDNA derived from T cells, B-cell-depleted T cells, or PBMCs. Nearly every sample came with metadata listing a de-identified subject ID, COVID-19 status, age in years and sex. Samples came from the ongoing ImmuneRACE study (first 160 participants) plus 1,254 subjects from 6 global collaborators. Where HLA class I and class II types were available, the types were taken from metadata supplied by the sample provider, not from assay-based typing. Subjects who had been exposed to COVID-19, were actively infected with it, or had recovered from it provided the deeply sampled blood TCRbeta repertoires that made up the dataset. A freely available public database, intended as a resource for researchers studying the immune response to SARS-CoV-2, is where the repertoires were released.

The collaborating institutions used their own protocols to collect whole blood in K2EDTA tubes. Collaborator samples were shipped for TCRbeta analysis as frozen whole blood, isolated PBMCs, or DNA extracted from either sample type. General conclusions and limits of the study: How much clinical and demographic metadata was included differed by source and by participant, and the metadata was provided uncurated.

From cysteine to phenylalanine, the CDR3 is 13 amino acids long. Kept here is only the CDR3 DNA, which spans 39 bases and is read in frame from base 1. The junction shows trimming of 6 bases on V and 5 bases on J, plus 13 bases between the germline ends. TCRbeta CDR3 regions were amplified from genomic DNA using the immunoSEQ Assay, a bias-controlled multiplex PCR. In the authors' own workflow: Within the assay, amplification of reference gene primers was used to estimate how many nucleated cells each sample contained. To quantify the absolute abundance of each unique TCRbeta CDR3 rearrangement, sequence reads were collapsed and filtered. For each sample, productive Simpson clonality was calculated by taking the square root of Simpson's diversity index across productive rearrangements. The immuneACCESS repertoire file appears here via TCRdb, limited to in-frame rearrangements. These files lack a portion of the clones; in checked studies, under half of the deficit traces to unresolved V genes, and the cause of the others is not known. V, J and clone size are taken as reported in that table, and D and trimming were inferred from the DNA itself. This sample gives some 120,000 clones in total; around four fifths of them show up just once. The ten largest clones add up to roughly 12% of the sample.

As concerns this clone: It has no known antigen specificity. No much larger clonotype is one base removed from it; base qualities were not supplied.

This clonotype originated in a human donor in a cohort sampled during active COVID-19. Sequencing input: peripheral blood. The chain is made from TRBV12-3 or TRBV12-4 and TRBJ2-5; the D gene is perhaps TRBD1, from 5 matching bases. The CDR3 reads CASRSQGGETQYF. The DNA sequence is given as TGTGCCAGCAGATCTCAGGGTGGGGAGACCCAGTACTTC.